This TCR beta chain was observed in a study of T cells in localized non-small cell lung cancer. Method: immunoSEQ multiplex PCR; TCRdb's copy keeps in-frame clones and lacks some. The sample has some 22,000 clones, around 89% seen once. The CDR3 runs to 17 residues. Looked up from germline, CDR1 is LGHNT and CDR2 is FRNRAP. V lost 4 bases, J lost 0 bases, and 2 bases stayed unmatched. Sample: PBMCs, taken before any cancer treatment. V is TRBV12-5 and J is TRBJ2-6, with 11 bases matching TRBD2. The receptor was isolated from a man aged 40 to 70 with stage II lung adenocarcinoma. This CDR3 is CASGSGLAVSGANVLTF. CDR3 sequence (DNA): TGTGCTAGTGGTTCGGGACTAGCGGTCTCTGGGGCCAACGTCCTGACTTTC.